The 14 T cell receptor beta chains below were found in one sample sequenced in a study of blood T cells in healthy people across ages. With a J-beta primer mix and a sample-barcoded 5' primer, a second PCR ran about 6 to 11 cycles. TCRdb re-derived calls from the 5' RACE reads in MiXCR, one entry per CDR3 protein. The repertoire consists of more than 450,000 distinct CDR3 sequences, with around a quarter occurring once and the leading ten covering approximately 3.3%. The same data also contributed to another study, on T cells of mothers and their children.

The sequencing sample was made of blood. These receptors all come from a boy aged 2-15 years in good health.

The V and J genes are TRBV20-1 and TRBJ2-7, with D perhaps matching TRBD1 or TRBD2 (5 bases each). The ends were cut back, 0 bases at V and 3 bases at J, with 12 bases in the middle. The CDR3 length is 14 residues. The germline V gene has CDR1 DFQATT and CDR2 SNEGSKA (reference sequence). This CDR3 reads CSARDSGGFYEQYF. The CDR3 coding sequence is TGCAGTGCTAGAGATAGTGGGGGTTTCTACGAGCAGTACTTC.

In this sample, this clonotype turned up a few times. J is TRBJ1-6 and V is TRBV5-1, with 11 bases lining up with TRBD1. The CDR3 has 16 residues. The V gene end was trimmed by 0 bases and the J gene end by 6 bases; junction bases not matched to a gene: 2. The germline gives CDR1 SGHRS, CDR2 YFSETQ. CDR3 sequence (DNA): TGCGCCAGCAGCTTGGCCGGGACAGGGGGTAATTCACCCCTCCACTTT. Protein product: CASSLAGTGGNSPLHF.

This clonotype was picked up many times. The rearrangement uses TRBV5-3 and TRBJ2-7; a weak D match, TRBD2 (6 bases). Being an ORF, TRBV5-3 has a function that is uncertain. V was pared by 0 bases and J by 4 bases, with 8 bases between. The CDR3 runs 13 residues. CDR3 bases: TGTGCCAGAAGCTTGGAAGCGGGTTACGAGCAGTACTTC. Its translation: CARSLEAGYEQYF.

A few counts support this clonotype. This chain uses TRBV18 with TRBJ2-5; D unclear. Germline loops: CDR1 KGHSH, CDR2 LQKENI. CDR3 size: 12 residues. V gave up 3 bases and J gave up 3 bases, with 5 bases separating them. CDR3 sequence: CASSPVKETQYF. CDR3 DNA sequence: TGTGCCAGCTCACCCGTAAAAGAGACCCAGTACTTC.

V is TRBV4-2 and J is TRBJ2-4; possible D gene TRBD1, 5 bases. Germline V gene data show CDR1 as LGHNA and CDR2 as YNFKEQ. CDR3 length: 15 residues. V was clipped by 1 base and J by 0 bases, with 7 bases between them. CDR3 residues: CASSQAQGAKNIQYF. Written as DNA, the CDR3 is TGTGCCAGCAGCCAAGCGCAGGGAGCCAAAAACATTCAGTACTTC.

This clonotype was counted between two and nine times. This chain uses TRBV4-1 with TRBJ2-2; D may be TRBD1 (5 bases). Germline lookup yields CDR1 MGHRA and CDR2 YSYEKL. V shed 1 base and J shed 0 bases, with 6 bases lying between them. The CDR3 runs 15 residues. The CDR3 region is CASSQGQSNTGELFF. CDR3 coding DNA: TGCGCCAGCAGCCAAGGACAGTCGAACACCGGGGAGCTGTTTTTT.

The V gene is TRBV27, the J gene TRBJ2-1; 8 bases agree with TRBD2. The V segment lost 4 bases and the J segment 4 bases; nucleotides outside the gene matches: 12. This CDR3 spans 17 amino acids. Germline CDR1 is MNHEY and CDR2 is SMNVEV (reference sequence). The CDR3 DNA reads TGTGCCAGCAGTTCGCCCAGACTAGCGAGGGGGTACAATGAGCAGTTCTTC. Translation gives CASSSPRLARGYNEQFF.

A single count supports this clonotype. V gene TRBV7-9 combines with J gene TRBJ2-3; perhaps TRBD2 as D (6 bases). The CDR3 totals 16 residues. Trimming took off 3 bases at V and 6 bases at J, with 19 bases between the two ends. Germline V gene lookup returns CDR1 SEHNR and CDR2 FQNEAQ (reference sequence). The CDR3 sequence: CASSFPLAIKTDTQYF. The DNA of the CDR3 is TGTGCCAGCAGCTTCCCCCTAGCGATCAAGACGGATACGCAGTATTTT.

This clonotype has a handful of counts. A clone one base away is much larger, so this may be a read error. The chain is built from TRBV12-3 or TRBV12-4 and TRBJ2-5; 13 bases are shared with TRBD2. V dropped 6 bases and J dropped 0; count of bases not matched to a gene: 1. CDR3 length: 15 amino acids. CDR3 nucleotides: TGTGCCAGCAGGGGGACTAGCGGGGACCAAGAGACCCAGTACTTC. It is translated as CASRGTSGDQETQYF.

The V call is TRBV4-3, the J call TRBJ2-3, with D maybe TRBD1 (6 bases). The CDR3 has 17 residues. Germline assignment: CDR1 LGHNA and CDR2 YSLEER. Trimming shortened V by 0 bases and J by 1 base, and 14 bases separated the two germline ends. CDR3 in DNA: TGCGCCAGCAGCCAAGATAGGGCCAGGGGAGGCACAGATACGCAGTATTTT. Translation gives CASSQDRARGGTDTQYF.

This clonotype was picked up a small number of times. The junction does not match germline at one end; this may be a read error. The J gene is TRBJ2-5, the V gene TRBV7-9, with D perhaps being TRBD1 or TRBD2 (5 bases each). The J call is in doubt because the DNA end fits TRBJ2-7 better. This CDR3 comprises 14 residues. The germline V gene encodes CDR1 SEHNR and CDR2 FQNEAQ (reference sequence). CDR3: CASGGDPLSSEQYF. The CDR3 DNA reads TGTGCCAGTGGTGGGGACCCCCTCTCCTCCGAGCAGTACTTC.

The CDR3 sequence: CSARGTGIAGELFF. DNA for the CDR3: TGCAGTGCTAGAGGGACAGGGATCGCCGGGGAGCTGTTTTTT. The rearrangement joins TRBV20-1 to TRBJ2-2; the match to TRBD1 covers 8 bases. Germline-derived CDR1 and CDR2 are DFQATT and SNEGSKA (reference sequence). Losses at the gene ends were 1 base for V and 6 bases for J; bases not matched to a gene: 4. The length of the CDR3 is 14 residues.

The V and J genes are TRBV6-5 and TRBJ1-1, with 8 bases fitting TRBD1. Germline V gene lookup returns CDR1 MNHEY and CDR2 SVGAGI. The CDR3 is 14 amino acids. The junction had 11 bases not matched to a gene; V was cut back by 6 bases and J by 8 bases. CDR3 bases: TGTGCCAGCAGCCAACAGGGGGGGAACTTGGAAGCTTTCTTT. Residues: CASSQQGGNLEAFF.

The chain recombines TRBV29-1 with TRBJ2-5, with TRBD1 matching over 7 bases. The DNA end is a closer match to TRBJ2-1, so the J assignment may be wrong. The CDR3 extends over 14 amino acids. Germline CDR1 SQVTM, CDR2 ANQGSEA. CDR3 sequence: CSLRQGTAANEQFF. In nucleotides, the CDR3 is TGCAGCTTGCGACAGGGAACTGCCGCCAATGAGCAGTTCTTC.